The 8 T cell receptor beta chains given below trace back to one sample, sequenced in a study of blood T cell repertoires in COVID-19. The data were produced by immunoSEQ multiplex PCR, yet TCRdb's version contains in-frame clones alone and is incomplete. The data contain approximately 240,000 clones, approximately 83% of them singletons. Input material: peripheral blood. The receptors were gathered from a woman in her thirties who had recovered from COVID-19.

The chain has TRBV7-3 and TRBJ2-5; the D gene is possibly TRBD1 (5 bases). The CDR3 is 13 residues long. Germline lookup yields CDR1 SGHTA and CDR2 FQGTGA. The ends were cut back, 4 bases at V and 5 bases at J, with 11 bases in the middle. The CDR3 DNA follows: TGTGCCAGCAGCTCCGACAGAAGGGAGACCCAGTACTTC. Translation: CASSSDRRETQYF.

A single count supports this clone. The J gene is TRBJ1-2, the V gene TRBV7-9, with no clear D. This CDR3 is 13 amino acids long. Germline CDR1 SEHNR, CDR2 FQNEAQ (reference sequence). V was clipped by 5 bases and J by 2 bases, with 9 bases between them. CDR3 residues: CASSPRENYGYTF. The CDR3 DNA follows: TGTGCCAGCAGCCCCCGCGAGAACTATGGCTACACCTTC.

The V and J genes are TRBV2 and TRBJ2-5; 9 bases match TRBD2. The V and J ends lost 7 bases and 7 bases, in that order; junction bases with no gene match: 7. The CDR3 length is 13 residues. Germline CDR1 reads SNHLY; CDR2 reads FYNNEI. The CDR3 loop is CASTAGGGRTQYF. CDR3 nucleotides: TGTGCCAGCACCGCGGGGGGGGGCAGGACCCAGTACTTC.

The chain employs TRBV5-4 and TRBJ2-7; D possibly corresponds to TRBD2 (6 bases). The CDR3 has 15 amino acids. CDR1 SGHNT and CDR2 YYREEE come from the germline V gene (reference sequence). V dropped 0 bases and J dropped 3 bases, with 13 bases sitting between them. The CDR3 here is CASSLEGGVLYEQYF. Here the CDR3 DNA reads TGTGCCAGCAGCTTGGAGGGCGGGGTTCTCTACGAGCAGTACTTC.

This sequence joins TRBV18 and TRBJ1-1; 8 nucleotides match TRBD1. The CDR3 loop spans 15 amino acids. CDR1 is KGHSH and CDR2 is LQKENI in the germline V gene. V dropped 6 bases and J dropped 6; count of bases not matched to a gene: 12. CDR3 nucleotides: TGTGCCAGCTCTCCCGAGACAGGGGTAGGGCCTGAAGCTTTCTTT. This gives the protein CASSPETGVGPEAFF.

V usage is TRBV19 and J usage is TRBJ1-5, with D possibly matching TRBD1 (5 bases). Germline assignment: CDR1 LNHDA and CDR2 SQIVND (reference sequence). Trimming cost V 7 bases and J 6 bases, with 16 bases left between them. This CDR3 has 14 residues. CDR3 DNA: TGTGCCAGTAATCCAGGGATATCGAGTCAGCCCCAGCATTTT. It encodes CASNPGISSQPQHF.

This clone occurred a few times. The V gene is TRBV7-9, the J gene TRBJ2-5; D uncertain. The CDR3 runs 14 residues. Trimming shortened V by 1 base and J by 5 bases, and 11 bases separated the two germline ends. The germline gives CDR1 SEHNR, CDR2 FQNEAQ (reference sequence). The CDR3 loop reads CASSLVRARETQYF. The CDR3, as DNA: TGTGCCAGCAGCTTAGTTCGAGCTCGGGAGACCCAGTACTTC.

The rearrangement uses TRBV28 and TRBJ1-3; 8 bases align to TRBD1. This CDR3 has 17 amino acids. Germline-derived CDR1 and CDR2 are MDHEN and SYDVKM. V shed 2 bases and J 2 bases; nucleotides not matched to a gene: 8. The CDR3 is CASSLILQGAAGNTIYF. The DNA for the CDR3 is TGTGCCAGCAGTTTAATACTGCAGGGGGCGGCTGGAAACACCATATATTTT.